A single sample is the source of the 25 T cell receptor beta chains below, sequenced in a study of T cell repertoires in cytomegalovirus infection. TCRdb used MiXCR to reprocess the reads, holding one entry per CDR3 protein. The sample shows 200,000 to 250,000 distinct CDR3 sequences, roughly 34% of them seen only once. These receptors have no known antigen. The sample consisted of CD8+ T cells from cultured PBMCs, taken from culture after CMV antigen stimulation. The receptors stem from a human donor in good health (CMV status not recorded). Some clones in this sample may be carry-over from other donors' samples.

The table lists this clonotype with a few counts. The V gene is TRBV6-1, the J gene TRBJ2-1, with D hard to call. V was trimmed by 4 bases and J by 6 bases, leaving 10 bases between them. The V gene's germline CDR1 is MNHNS and CDR2 SASEGT. This CDR3 is built from 13 residues. The CDR3 protein is CASSAGPFNEQFF. CDR3 DNA: TGTGCCAGCAGTGCAGGACCCTTCAATGAGCAGTTCTTC.

The rearrangement uses TRBV7-6 and TRBJ2-7; TRBD1 is a possible D gene (5 bases). The germline V gene encodes CDR1 SGHVS and CDR2 FNYEAQ. The CDR3 has 14 residues. The V end was cut by 5 bases, the J end by 2 bases, with 13 bases between. For the CDR3, the DNA is TGTGCCAGCAGCCCCTGGACGGACACCTACGAGCAGTACTTC. Protein product: CASSPWTDTYEQYF.

This clonotype occurred a few times. V is TRBV28 and J is TRBJ2-1; possibly TRBD2 for D (6 bases). With 5 bases removed from V and 8 bases from J, the gap between germline ends came to 19 bases. Germline CDR1 MDHEN, CDR2 SYDVKM. CDR3 length: 15 residues. The CDR3 sequence: CASSPGTQGTDEQFF. In DNA, the CDR3 is TGTGCCAGCAGTCCGGGGACTCAAGGGACGGATGAGCAGTTCTTC.

The V gene is TRBV5-6, the J gene TRBJ2-7; possibly TRBD1 for D (6 bases). This CDR3 has 17 residues. The V and J ends lost 5 bases and 0 bases respectively, with 21 bases between them. In germline, CDR1 is SGHDT, CDR2 YYEEEE. The CDR3 sequence is CASRFSSGTRSSYEQYF. The CDR3, as DNA: TGTGCCAGCAGATTCAGTTCCGGGACAAGGAGCTCCTACGAGCAGTACTTC.

This clonotype was recorded a few times. V and J are TRBV7-9 and TRBJ2-7; 9 bases are shared with TRBD1. V was pared by 5 bases and J by 1 base, with 6 bases of the junction left unmatched. CDR1 and CDR2 (germline): SEHNR, FQNEAQ (reference sequence). The CDR3 covers 15 residues. The CDR3 is CASSPGQGVSYEQYF. CDR3 in DNA: TGTGCCAGCAGCCCGGGACAGGGAGTTTCCTACGAGCAGTACTTC.

Only a few counts were recorded for this clonotype. This rearrangement joins TRBV28 to TRBJ2-7; 8 nucleotides align to TRBD2. After removal of 7 bases from V and 7 bases from J, the junction contained 6 bases not matched to a gene. Looked up from germline, CDR1 is MDHEN and CDR2 is SYDVKM. This CDR3 is built from 12 residues. This CDR3 reads CASNGPSGEQYF. The CDR3 DNA is TGTGCCAGCAACGGACCTAGCGGGGAGCAGTACTTC.

The CDR3 loop reads CASSQEDRGQETQYF. In nucleotides, the CDR3 is TGTGCCAGCAGCCAAGAAGACAGGGGCCAAGAGACCCAGTACTTC. V gene TRBV3-1 combines with J gene TRBJ2-5, with 8 bases fitting TRBD1. CDR1 is LGHDT and CDR2 is YNNKEL in the germline V gene (reference sequence). The CDR3 is 15 amino acids. V gave up 0 bases and J gave up 1 base; unmatched junction bases: 1.

The chain employs TRBV24-1 and TRBJ2-1; 15 nucleotides agree with TRBD2. The V segment lost 4 bases and the J segment 0 bases; nucleotides outside the gene matches: 3. The germline V gene encodes CDR1 KGHDR and CDR2 SFDVKD. This CDR3 spans 18 amino acids. CDR3 protein: CATSDPGLAGGSYNEQFF. The CDR3 DNA reads TGTGCCACCAGTGACCCGGGACTAGCGGGAGGCTCCTACAATGAGCAGTTCTTC.

V is TRBV27 and J is TRBJ1-1, with D possibly being TRBD1 (6 bases). V was clipped by 6 bases and J by 1 base, with 12 bases between them. CDR1 and CDR2 from the germline V gene are MNHEY and SMNVEV (reference sequence). The CDR3 consists of 14 residues. The CDR3: CASRIRDKNTEAFF. Here the CDR3 DNA reads TGTGCCAGCAGGATCCGGGACAAGAACACTGAAGCTTTCTTT.

The chain combines TRBV6-1 with TRBJ1-5; D ambiguous. The CDR3 covers 13 residues. Trimming removed 6 bases at V and 2 bases at J, with 8 bases between. CDR1 and CDR2 (germline): MNHNS, SASEGT. The CDR3 loop is CASSPGGNQPQHF. DNA of the CDR3: TGTGCCAGCAGCCCTGGCGGCAATCAGCCCCAGCATTTT.

This sequence joins TRBV7-8 and TRBJ2-3; 7 positions agree with TRBD1. Germline assignment: CDR1 SGHVS and CDR2 FQNEAQ. With 0 bases clipped from V and 2 bases from J, the junction kept 14 bases outside the gene matches. The CDR3 loop spans 19 amino acids. CDR3: CASSLARVPTGVLTDTQYF. The CDR3 DNA sequence: TGTGCCAGCAGCTTAGCGCGAGTCCCCACAGGGGTCCTCACAGATACGCAGTATTTT.

To note about this clonotype: One end of the junction does not line up with germline, which may come from a read error. The chain couples TRBV6-5 to TRBJ1-1, with D tentatively TRBD1 (5 bases). This CDR3 contains 14 residues. CDR1 is MNHEY, CDR2 SVGAGI, per germline. The CDR3 coding sequence is TGTGCCGGCAGTTACGCAATTAGGGGATCTGAAGCTTTCTTT. It codes for CAGSYAIRGSEAFF.

The chain couples TRBV5-1 to TRBJ1-2; D is possibly TRBD1 (5 bases). CDR1 and CDR2 from the germline V gene are SGHRS and YFSETQ. The CDR3 has 12 amino acids. V lost 4 bases and J lost 6, with 10 bases in between. CDR3 sequence: CASSGQGNGYTF. CDR3 nucleotide sequence: TGCGCCAGCAGCGGGCAGGGTAATGGCTACACCTTC.

The V and J genes are TRBV7-2 and TRBJ2-7; the match to TRBD2 covers 10 bases. Germline V lookup: CDR1 SGHTA, CDR2 FQGNSA. The V segment lost 1 base and the J segment 0 bases; nucleotides outside the gene matches: 3. This CDR3 region has 16 residues. In nucleotides, the CDR3 is TGTGCCAGCAGCTTAGAGGTAGCGGGAGGCTCCTACGAGCAGTACTTC. Its protein is CASSLEVAGGSYEQYF.

V is TRBV6-8 and J is TRBJ2-5; 10 nucleotides line up with TRBD1. The trim removed 7 bases at V and 4 bases at J, leaving 6 bases unmatched. Per the germline V gene, CDR1 is MNHGY and CDR2 is SAAAGT. CDR3 length: 14 residues. The CDR3 DNA reads TGTGCCAGCACTAGACAGGGGGCCCGAGAGACCCAGTACTTC. Its protein is CASTRQGARETQYF.

The chain recombines TRBV27 with TRBJ2-1; no clear D gene. This CDR3 spans 13 amino acids. V lost 6 bases to trimming and J lost 8 bases, with 14 bases between them. CDR1 and CDR2 from the germline V gene are MNHEY and SMNVEV (reference sequence). CDR3 amino acids: CASSLRGDHEQFF. In nucleotides, the CDR3 is TGTGCCAGCAGCCTCCGAGGCGATCATGAGCAGTTCTTC.

This clonotype turned up a few times. V and J are TRBV29-1 and TRBJ2-7, with a weak D call TRBD2 (7 bases). V was shortened by 6 bases and J by 0 bases, with 15 bases between the two germline ends. Per germline, CDR1 SQVTM and CDR2 ANQGSEA. The CDR3 is made up of 14 amino acids. DNA for the CDR3: TGCAGCGTGCCCAGCGGGACAAGCTCCTACGAGCAGTACTTC. It codes for CSVPSGTSSYEQYF.

There are a few counts of this clonotype. V usage is TRBV11-3 and J usage is TRBJ2-2, with 7 positions matching TRBD2. The V and J ends lost 6 bases and 5 bases, in that order; junction bases with no gene match: 21. CDR1 SGHNT and CDR2 YENEEA come from the germline V gene. The CDR3 length is 19 residues. The DNA for the CDR3 is TGTGCCAGCAGTCAAGACTCGTACGCCCGCGGGGGACGGACCGGGGAGCTGTTTTTT. As protein: CASSQDSYARGGRTGELFF.

This chain connects TRBV6-6 to TRBJ2-5; 10 positions agree with TRBD2. CDR3 length: 16 amino acids. Germline V lookup: CDR1 MNHNY, CDR2 SVGAGI (reference sequence). Trimming took 1 base from V and 5 from J; bases not matched to a gene: 7. In DNA form, the CDR3 reads TGTGCCAGCAGTTACTTGGCTAGCGGGAGCCCGGAGACCCAGTACTTC. Its translation is CASSYLASGSPETQYF.

The CDR3 sequence is CSAGLLNTEAFF. The CDR3 bases are TGCAGTGCTGGCCTGCTGAACACTGAAGCTTTCTTT. V and J are TRBV20-1 and TRBJ1-1; no reliable D call. The CDR3 sequence is 12 residues long. Trimming pared 5 bases from V and 0 bases from J, leaving 7 bases between. The germline gives CDR1 DFQATT, CDR2 SNEGSKA (reference sequence).

The chain links TRBV7-8 to TRBJ2-1; no firm D call. The CDR3 loop spans 12 amino acids. V was pared by 5 bases and J by 7 bases, with 9 bases between. Germline CDR1 SGHVS, CDR2 FQNEAQ. The CDR3 nucleotides are TGTGCCAGCAGCCCCATGGCGAATGAGCAGTTCTTC. Translation gives CASSPMANEQFF.

The table lists this clonotype with a few counts. This sequence joins TRBV14 and TRBJ2-7; 12 positions agree with TRBD2. The CDR3 is 19 residues long. Unmatched junction bases numbered 16, after V lost 0 bases and J lost 7 bases. Germline loops: CDR1 SGHDN, CDR2 FVKESK. CDR3 in amino acids: CASSQELRGLGLAGREQYF. DNA of the CDR3: TGTGCCAGCAGCCAAGAACTCAGAGGACTGGGACTAGCGGGTCGGGAGCAGTACTTC. The full variable domain, rest sourced from reference TRBV14 and TRBJ2-7, is EAGVTQFPSHSVIEKGQTVTLRCDPISGHDNLYWYRRVMGKEIKFLLHFVKESKQDESGMPNNRFLAERTGGTYSTLKVQPAELEDSGVYFCASSQELRGLGLAGREQYFGPGTRLTVT.

This clonotype appeared a few times. The chain carries TRBV19 and TRBJ1-1; D is undetermined. Germline V CDR1 and CDR2: LNHDA, SQIVND (reference sequence). This CDR3 has 17 residues. V lost 3 bases and J 3 bases, leaving 20 bases between the germline ends. This CDR3 reads CASSIWRAEIEHTEAFF. The CDR3 coding sequence is TGTGCCAGTAGTATTTGGAGGGCTGAAATCGAGCACACTGAAGCTTTCTTT.

A remark on this clonotype: It is likely a read error, because the conserved phenylalanine at the end of the CDR3 is missing. The DNA is omitted, as the CDR3 cannot be located on it reliably, and the CDR3 follows TCRdb's listing. This chain uses TRBV7-2 with TRBJ2-3; TRBD2, the D gene given by the table, was not confirmed from the DNA. CDR1 SGHTA and CDR2 FQGNSA come from the germline V gene. The CDR3 is made up of 18 amino acids, end residues included. The CDR3 sequence: CASSLGRAGGVSTDTKYL.

The chain links TRBV6-6 to TRBJ2-1; D may be TRBD2 (7 bases). The V end was cut by 8 bases, the J end by 6 bases, with 14 bases between. Germline-derived CDR1 and CDR2 are MNHNY and SVGAGI (reference sequence). The CDR3 has 13 amino acids. The CDR3, as DNA: TGTGCCAGCGAGGGGCGGGGGCCCAATGAGCAGTTCTTC. Its protein product is CASEGRGPNEQFF.